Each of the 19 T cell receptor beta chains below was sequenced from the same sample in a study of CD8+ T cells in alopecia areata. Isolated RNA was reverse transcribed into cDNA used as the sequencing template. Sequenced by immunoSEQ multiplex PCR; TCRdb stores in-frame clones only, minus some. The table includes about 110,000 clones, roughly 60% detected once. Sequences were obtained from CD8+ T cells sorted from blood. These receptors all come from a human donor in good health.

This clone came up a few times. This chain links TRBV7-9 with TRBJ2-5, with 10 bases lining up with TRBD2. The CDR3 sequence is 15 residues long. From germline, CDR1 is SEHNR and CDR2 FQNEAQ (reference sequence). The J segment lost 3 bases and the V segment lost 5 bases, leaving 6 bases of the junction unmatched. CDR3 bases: TGTGCCAGCAGCGAGACTAGCGGGCGGGAAGAGACCCAGTACTTC. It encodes CASSETSGREETQYF.

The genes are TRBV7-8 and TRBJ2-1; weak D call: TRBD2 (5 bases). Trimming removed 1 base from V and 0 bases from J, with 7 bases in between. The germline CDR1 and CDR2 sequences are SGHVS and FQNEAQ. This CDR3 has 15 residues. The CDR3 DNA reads TGTGCCAGCAGCTTAGATGGGAGCTCCTACAATGAGCAGTTCTTC. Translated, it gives CASSLDGSSYNEQFF.

The CDR3: CASSPNIGAYEQYF. Here the CDR3 DNA reads TGTGCCAGTAGTCCTAACATCGGAGCCTACGAGCAGTACTTC. The chain joins TRBV19 to TRBJ2-7; D is ambiguous. Trimming pared 5 bases from V and 2 bases from J, leaving 13 bases between. Germline CDR1 LNHDA, CDR2 SQIVND (reference sequence). CDR3 length: 14 residues. The full variable domain, its missing parts supplied by reference TRBV19 and TRBJ2-7, is DGGITQSPKYLFRKEGQNVTLSCEQNLNHDAMYWYRQDPGQGLRLIYYSQIVNDFQKGDIAEGYSVSREKKESFPLTVTSAQKNPTAFYLCASSPNIGAYEQYFGPGTRLTVT.

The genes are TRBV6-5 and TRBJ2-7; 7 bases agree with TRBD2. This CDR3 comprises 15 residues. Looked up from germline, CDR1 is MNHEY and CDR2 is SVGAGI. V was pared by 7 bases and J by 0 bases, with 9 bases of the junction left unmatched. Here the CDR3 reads CASKLSGGTSYEQYF. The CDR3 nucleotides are TGTGCCAGCAAACTATCCGGGGGGACCTCCTACGAGCAGTACTTC.

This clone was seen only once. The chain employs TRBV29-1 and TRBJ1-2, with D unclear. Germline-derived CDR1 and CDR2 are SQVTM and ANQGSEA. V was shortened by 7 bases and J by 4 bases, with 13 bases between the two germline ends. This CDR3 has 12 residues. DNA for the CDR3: TGCAGCGCCGACTCGCTCCCCTATGGCTACACCTTC. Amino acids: CSADSLPYGYTF. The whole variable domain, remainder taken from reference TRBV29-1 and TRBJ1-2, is SAVISQKPSRDICQRGTSLTIQCQVDSQVTMMFWYRQQPGQSLTLIATANQGSEATYESGFVIDKFPISRPNLTFSTLTVSNMSPEDSSIYLCSADSLPYGYTFGSGTRLTVV.

In nucleotides, the CDR3 is TGTGCCAGCGCGGGAGGACTAGCGCACTACGAGCAGTACTTC. Translation: CASAGGLAHYEQYF. This sequence joins TRBV7-9 and TRBJ2-7; the match to TRBD2 covers 9 bases. V dropped 8 bases and J dropped 3; count of bases not matched to a gene: 8. The CDR3 runs 14 residues. Germline CDR1 and CDR2: SEHNR and FQNEAQ (reference sequence).

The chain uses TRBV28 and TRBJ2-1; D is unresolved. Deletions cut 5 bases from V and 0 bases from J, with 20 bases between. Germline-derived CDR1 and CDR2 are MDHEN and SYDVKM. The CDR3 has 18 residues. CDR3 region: CASSGRPGPTSSYNEQFF. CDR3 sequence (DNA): TGTGCCAGCAGTGGTCGACCGGGTCCGACGAGCTCCTACAATGAGCAGTTCTTC.

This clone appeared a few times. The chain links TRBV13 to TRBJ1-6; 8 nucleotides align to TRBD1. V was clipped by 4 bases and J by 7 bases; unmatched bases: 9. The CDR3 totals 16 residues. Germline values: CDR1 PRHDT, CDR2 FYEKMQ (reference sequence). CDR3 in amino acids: CASSSFQGAWNSPLHF. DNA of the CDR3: TGTGCCAGCAGCTCTTTCCAGGGGGCTTGGAATTCACCCCTCCACTTT.

The chain's CDR3 is CASSQDRGRLNNSPLHF. CDR3 bases: TGTGCCAGCAGTCAGGACAGGGGCCGACTAAATAATTCACCCCTCCACTTT. The chain joins TRBV14 to TRBJ1-6, with 9 bases aligning to TRBD1. Germline V lookup: CDR1 SGHDN, CDR2 FVKESK. With 6 bases clipped from V and 5 bases from J, the junction kept 11 bases outside the gene matches. The CDR3 extends over 17 amino acids. Filled out from reference TRBV14 and TRBJ1-6, the complete variable domain reads EAGVTQFPSHSVIEKGQTVTLRCDPISGHDNLYWYRRVMGKEIKFLLHFVKESKQDESGMPNNRFLAERTGGTYSTLKVQPAELEDSGVYFCASSQDRGRLNNSPLHFGNGTRLTVT.

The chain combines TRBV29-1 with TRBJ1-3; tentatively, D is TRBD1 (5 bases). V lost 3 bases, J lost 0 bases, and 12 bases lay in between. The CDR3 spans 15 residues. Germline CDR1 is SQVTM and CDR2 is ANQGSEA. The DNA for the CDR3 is TGCAGCGTTGAGGAGGGGACCCGCTCTGGAAACACCATATATTTT. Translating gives CSVEEGTRSGNTIYF.

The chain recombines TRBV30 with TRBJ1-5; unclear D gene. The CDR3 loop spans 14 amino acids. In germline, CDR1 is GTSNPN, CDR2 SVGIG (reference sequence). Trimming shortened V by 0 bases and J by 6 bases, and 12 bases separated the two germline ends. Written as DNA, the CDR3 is TGTGCCTGGAGTGTAGGGCCAGTAAGTCAGCCCCAGCATTTT. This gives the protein CAWSVGPVSQPQHF.

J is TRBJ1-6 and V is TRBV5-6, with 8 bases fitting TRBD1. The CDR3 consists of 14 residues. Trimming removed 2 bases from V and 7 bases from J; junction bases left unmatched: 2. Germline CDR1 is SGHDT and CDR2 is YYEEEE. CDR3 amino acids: CASSFGTGNSPLHF. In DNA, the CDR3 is TGTGCCAGCAGCTTCGGGACAGGCAATTCACCCCTCCACTTT.

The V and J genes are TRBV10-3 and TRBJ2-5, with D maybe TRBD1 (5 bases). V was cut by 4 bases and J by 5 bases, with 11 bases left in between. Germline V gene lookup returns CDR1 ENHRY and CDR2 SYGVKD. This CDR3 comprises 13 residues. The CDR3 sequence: CAISGGSVETQYF. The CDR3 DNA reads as TGTGCCATCAGTGGGGGCAGCGTGGAGACCCAGTACTTC.

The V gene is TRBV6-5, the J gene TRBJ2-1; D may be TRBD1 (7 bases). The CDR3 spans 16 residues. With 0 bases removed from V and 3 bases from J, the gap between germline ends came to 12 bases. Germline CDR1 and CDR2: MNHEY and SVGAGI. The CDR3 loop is CASSYSAGQNYNEQFF. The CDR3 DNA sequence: TGTGCCAGCAGTTACTCTGCGGGACAGAACTACAATGAGCAGTTCTTC.

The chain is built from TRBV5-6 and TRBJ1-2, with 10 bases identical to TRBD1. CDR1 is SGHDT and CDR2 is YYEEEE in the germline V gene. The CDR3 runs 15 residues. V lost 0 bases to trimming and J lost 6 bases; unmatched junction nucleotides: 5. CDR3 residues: CASSLAGTGVHGYTF. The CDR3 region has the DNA TGTGCCAGCAGCTTGGCCGGGACAGGGGTTCATGGCTACACCTTC.

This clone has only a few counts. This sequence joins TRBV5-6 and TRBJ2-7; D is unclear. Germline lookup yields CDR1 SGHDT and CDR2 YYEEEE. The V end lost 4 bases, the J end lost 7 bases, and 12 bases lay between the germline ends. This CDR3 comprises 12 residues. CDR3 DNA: TGTGCCAGCAGCGTCTCCGGTCGGGAGCAGTACTTC. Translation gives CASSVSGREQYF.

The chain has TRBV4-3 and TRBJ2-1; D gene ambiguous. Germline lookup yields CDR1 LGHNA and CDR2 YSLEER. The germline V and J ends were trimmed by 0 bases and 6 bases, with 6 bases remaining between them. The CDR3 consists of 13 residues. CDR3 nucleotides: TGCGCCAGCAGCCAAGATTGGGTCAATGAGCAGTTCTTC. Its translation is CASSQDWVNEQFF.

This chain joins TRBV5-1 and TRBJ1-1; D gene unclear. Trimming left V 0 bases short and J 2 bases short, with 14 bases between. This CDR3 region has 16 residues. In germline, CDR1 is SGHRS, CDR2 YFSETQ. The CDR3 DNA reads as TGCGCCAGCAGCTTGGGACGGCCAACGTCAAACACTGAAGCTTTCTTT. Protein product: CASSLGRPTSNTEAFF.

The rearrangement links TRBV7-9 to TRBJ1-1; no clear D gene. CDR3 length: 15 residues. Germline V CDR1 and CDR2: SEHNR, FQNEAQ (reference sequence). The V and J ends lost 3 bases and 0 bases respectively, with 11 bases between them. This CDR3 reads CASSLAGRMNTEAFF. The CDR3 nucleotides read TGTGCCAGCAGCTTGGCGGGCAGGATGAACACTGAAGCTTTCTTT.